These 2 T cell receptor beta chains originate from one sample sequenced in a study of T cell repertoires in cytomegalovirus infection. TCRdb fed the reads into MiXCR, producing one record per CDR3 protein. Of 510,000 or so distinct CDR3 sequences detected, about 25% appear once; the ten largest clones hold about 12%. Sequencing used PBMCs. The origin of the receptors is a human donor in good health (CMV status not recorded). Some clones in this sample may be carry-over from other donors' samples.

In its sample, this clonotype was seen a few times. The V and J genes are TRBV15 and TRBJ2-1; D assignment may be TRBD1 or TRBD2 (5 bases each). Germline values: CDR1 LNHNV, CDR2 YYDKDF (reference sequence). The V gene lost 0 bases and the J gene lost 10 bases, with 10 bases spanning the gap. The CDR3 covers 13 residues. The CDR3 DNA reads TGTGCCACCAGCAGAGATATGGGGGAAGAGCAGTTCTTC. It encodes CATSRDMGEEQFF.

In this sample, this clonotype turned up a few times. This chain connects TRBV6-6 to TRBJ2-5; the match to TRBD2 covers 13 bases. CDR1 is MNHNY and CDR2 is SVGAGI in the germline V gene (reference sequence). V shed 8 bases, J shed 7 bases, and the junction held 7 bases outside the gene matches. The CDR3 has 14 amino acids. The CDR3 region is CASDGLAGAGTQYF. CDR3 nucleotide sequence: TGTGCCAGCGACGGACTAGCGGGGGCGGGGACCCAGTACTTC.